This T cell receptor (beta chain) stems from a study of shared clonotypes between healthy human individuals. This clone was counted once. Germline trimming cut 6 bases from V and 7 bases from J; bases unmatched to any gene: 7. The CDR3 consists of 15 residues. The germline gives CDR1 MNHEY, CDR2 SVGAGI. TCRdb's copy holds only in-frame clones and misses some; the assay was immunoSEQ multiplex PCR. The sample has roughly 2.5 million clones, more than 80% seen once. The receptor's source is a man aged 18 to 29 in good health. The chain recombines TRBV6-5 with TRBJ2-2; 11 nucleotides align to TRBD2. The sequencing sample was made of naive CD4+ T cells sorted from blood. The subset is: CD45RA+ positively selected. DNA of the CDR3: TGTGCCAGCAGAGTAGCGGGGGGGCCGATCGGGGAGCTGTTTTTT. This gives the protein CASRVAGGPIGELFF.